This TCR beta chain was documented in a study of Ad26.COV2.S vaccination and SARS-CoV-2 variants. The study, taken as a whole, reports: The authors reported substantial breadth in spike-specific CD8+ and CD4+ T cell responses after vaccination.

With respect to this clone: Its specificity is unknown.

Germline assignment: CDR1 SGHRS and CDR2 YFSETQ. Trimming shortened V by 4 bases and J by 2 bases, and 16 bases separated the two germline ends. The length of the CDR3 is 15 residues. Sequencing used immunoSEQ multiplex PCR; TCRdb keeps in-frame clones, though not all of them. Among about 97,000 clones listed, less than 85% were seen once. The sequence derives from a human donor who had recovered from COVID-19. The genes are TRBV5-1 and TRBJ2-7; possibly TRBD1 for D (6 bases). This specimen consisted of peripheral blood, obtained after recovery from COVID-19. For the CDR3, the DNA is TGCGCCAGCAGCCCCCCCGCCGGGACACCCTACGAGCAGTACTTC. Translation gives CASSPPAGTPYEQYF.